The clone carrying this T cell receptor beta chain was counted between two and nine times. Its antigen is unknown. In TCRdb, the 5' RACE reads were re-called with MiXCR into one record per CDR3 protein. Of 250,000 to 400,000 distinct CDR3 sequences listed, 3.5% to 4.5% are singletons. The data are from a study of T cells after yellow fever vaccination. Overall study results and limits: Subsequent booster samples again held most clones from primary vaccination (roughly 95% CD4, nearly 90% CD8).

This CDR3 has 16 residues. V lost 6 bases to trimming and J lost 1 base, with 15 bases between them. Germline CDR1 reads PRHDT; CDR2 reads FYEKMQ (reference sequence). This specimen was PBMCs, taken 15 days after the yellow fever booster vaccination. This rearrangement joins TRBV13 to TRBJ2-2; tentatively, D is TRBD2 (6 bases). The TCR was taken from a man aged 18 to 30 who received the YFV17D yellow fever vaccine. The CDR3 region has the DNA TGTGCCAGCAGACTCAGTCTGGGGGGGAACACCGGGGAGCTGTTTTTT. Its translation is CASRLSLGGNTGELFF.